This is a list of T cell receptor beta chains from one sample in a study of CD4 T cells in relation to SARS-CoV-2 and coronaviruses. Some clones are missing from TCRdb's copy, which holds only in-frame ones; the method was immunoSEQ multiplex PCR. Here the sample spans roughly 38,000 clones, 75% to 90% being singletons. No antigen has been assigned to these receptors. The material sequenced was naive CD4+ T cells from PBMCs, cultured in vitro. The receptors shown here come from an adult with COVID-19. The CDR3 runs from the conserved cysteine through the conserved F or W. D genes are given only for firm matches. Clone size is given for some rows only: seen once, a few or many times, or a class if the clone is expanded.

CDR3aa	CDR3nt	v_gene	j_gene	d_gene	abundance
CASSSAMIPNTGELFF	TGTGCCAGCAGTTCCGCGATGATACCGAACACCGGGGAGCTGTTTTTT	TRBV6-5	TRBJ2-2	NA	NA
CASRLPMGVEQFF	TGTGCCAGCAGGCTTCCCATGGGGGTTGAGCAGTTCTTC	TRBV28	TRBJ2-1	NA	NA
CASSPGTSGMNEQFF	TGTGCCAGCAGCCCTGGGACTAGCGGGATGAATGAGCAGTTCTTC	TRBV7-3	TRBJ2-1	TRBD2	few
CASSPADTQYF	TGTGCCAGCTCCCCCGCAGATACGCAGTATTTT	TRBV18	TRBJ2-3	NA	NA
CASSENPQLSGANVLTF	TGTGCCAGCAGTGAAAACCCACAGCTTTCTGGGGCCAACGTCCTGACTTTC	TRBV6-4	TRBJ2-6	NA	NA
CASSLPGGNQPQHF	TGTGCCAGCTCACTGCCGGGTGGAAATCAGCCCCAGCATTTT	TRBV18	TRBJ1-5	NA	NA
CASSQDWVGSYEQYF	TGTGCCAGCAGCCAAGATTGGGTGGGCTCCTACGAGCAGTACTTC	TRBV3-1/TRBV3-2	TRBJ2-7	NA	NA
CASRSDSYYGYTF	TGTGCCAGTAGAAGTGACAGCTACTATGGCTACACCTTC	TRBV19	TRBJ1-2	NA	NA
CASSWGGQTNEKLFF	TGCGCCAGCAGCTGGGGGGGACAGACAAATGAAAAACTGTTTTTT	TRBV5-1	TRBJ1-4	TRBD1	NA
CASSLVMLPYNSPLHF	TGTGCCAGCAGCCTTGTTATGCTTCCCTATAATTCACCCCTCCACTTT	TRBV4-2	TRBJ1-6	NA	NA
CAISEFSEQFF	TGTGCCATCAGTGAGTTTTCAGAGCAGTTCTTC	TRBV10-3	TRBJ2-1	NA	NA
CASSPEETENTEAFF	TGTGCCAGCAGCCCCGAAGAGACAGAGAACACTGAAGCTTTCTTT	TRBV5-5	TRBJ1-1	NA	few
CASSRDIPYEQYF	TGCGCCAGCAGCCGGGACATCCCCTACGAGCAGTACTTC	TRBV5-1	TRBJ2-7	NA	NA
CASTTGGGQETQYF	TGTGCCAGCACAACAGGGGGCGGACAAGAGACCCAGTACTTC	TRBV2	TRBJ2-5	TRBD1	NA
CASSPQAGGYEQYF	TGTGCCAGCAGTCCCCAGGCAGGGGGCTACGAGCAGTACTTC	TRBV6-2/TRBV6-3	TRBJ2-7	TRBD1	NA
CASSLPLQGHTQYF	TGTGCCAGCAGCTTGCCCCTACAGGGACATACGCAGTATTTT	TRBV5-4	TRBJ2-3	NA	once
CASSPGTSGTYEQYF	TGTGCCAGCAGCCCCGGGACTAGCGGAACCTACGAGCAGTACTTC	TRBV6-5	TRBJ2-7	TRBD2	few
CASSFSRLAGVKTQYF	TGTGCCAGCAGCTTTTCGCGACTAGCGGGAGTTAAGACCCAGTACTTC	TRBV11-2	TRBJ2-5	TRBD2	NA
CSVEAGGRYEQYF	TGCAGCGTTGAGGCGGGGGGGCGGTACGAGCAGTACTTC	TRBV29-1	TRBJ2-7	TRBD2	NA
CASSLGQDRGYGYTF	TGTGCCAGCAGCTTAGGCCAGGACAGGGGCTATGGCTACACCTTC	TRBV7-2	TRBJ1-2	TRBD1	NA
CASSVLGTEYNEQFF	TGTGCCAGCAGCGTACTCGGGACAGAGTACAATGAGCAGTTCTTC	TRBV9	TRBJ2-1	TRBD1	NA
CSASSAGGYTDTQYF	TGCAGTGCTAGTAGCGCGGGAGGATACACAGATACGCAGTATTTT	TRBV20-1	TRBJ2-3	TRBD2	NA
CASTTGGTNSYEQYF	TGTGCCAGTACCACCGGGGGGACGAACTCCTACGAGCAGTACTTC	TRBV19	TRBJ2-7	TRBD2	few
CASSRNTQETQYF	TGTGCCAGCAGCCGCAACACTCAAGAGACCCAGTACTTC	TRBV2	TRBJ2-5	NA	NA
CSVEDDRLVGTGELFF	TGCAGCGTTGAAGACGATAGACTAGTTGGGACCGGGGAGCTGTTTTTT	TRBV29-1	TRBJ2-2	NA	NA
CASTLGGTGDYEQYF	TGTGCCAGCACACTTGGCGGGACAGGGGACTACGAGCAGTACTTC	TRBV28	TRBJ2-7	TRBD1	NA
CASSQGTGTSGNTIYF	TGCGCCAGCAGCCAAGGCACGGGTACCTCTGGAAACACCATATATTTT	TRBV4-1	TRBJ1-3	NA	NA
CASRVAGETGELFF	TGTGCCAGCAGAGTAGCGGGAGAGACCGGGGAGCTGTTTTTT	TRBV2	TRBJ2-2	TRBD2	few
CASSKDRGTDTQYF	TGTGCCAGCAGCAAAGACAGGGGGACAGATACGCAGTATTTT	TRBV5-4	TRBJ2-3	TRBD1	NA
CASSSPGRDYGYTF	TGTGCCAGCAGCTCCCCGGGCAGAGACTATGGCTACACCTTC	TRBV5-5	TRBJ1-2	NA	few
CASSLGLAGGAGELFF	TGTGCCAGCAGCTTGGGACTAGCGGGAGGGGCCGGGGAGCTGTTTTTT	TRBV11-2	TRBJ2-2	TRBD2	NA
CASRKQGFVSDRGYEQYF	TGTGCCAGCAGGAAACAAGGCTTCGTCTCCGACAGGGGCTACGAGCAGTACTTC	TRBV7-8	TRBJ2-7	TRBD1	NA
CASSVDSNTGELFF	TGTGCCAGCTCAGTAGACAGCAACACCGGGGAGCTGTTTTTT	TRBV18	TRBJ2-2	NA	NA